This TCR beta chain was identified during a study of spatial heterogeneity in lung cancer. Study background: Around 22 months after resection was the median timing of the follow-up PBMC samples, which were sequenced when available.

In its sample, this clonotype was seen many times. TCRdb re-analysed the 5' RACE reads in MiXCR, keeping a single row per CDR3 protein. Of over 95,000 distinct CDR3 sequences listed, roughly a tenth are singletons. The CDR3 runs 14 residues. Germline CDR1 is SGHDT and CDR2 is YYEEEE. V was pared by 4 bases and J by 5 bases, with 5 bases of the junction left unmatched. Time point given: blood at routine non-recurrence follow-up after resection. From tumor, nontumor lung or frozen PBMC, whole RNA was taken unsorted for sequencing. The material sequenced was PBMCs, taken at follow-up. V and J are TRBV5-6 and TRBJ1-4; TRBD1 agrees at 7 bases. The receptor's source is a female donor with early-stage non-small cell lung cancer. Here the CDR3 DNA reads TGTGCCAGCAGCCAAGACAGGGTGAATGAAAAACTGTTTTTT. Amino acids: CASSQDRVNEKLFF.